The 13 T cell receptor beta chains below all came from one sample that was sequenced in a study of blood T cell repertoires in COVID-19. Here immunoSEQ multiplex PCR was the method, and the copy in TCRdb shows in-frame clones only, minus some. The sample yields over 75,000 clones, approximately 82% seen once. The sample was peripheral blood. These receptors were taken from an older man with acute or convalescent COVID-19.

The chain joins TRBV7-5 to TRBJ1-5; whether TRBD1, the table's D call, matches the DNA was not checked. TRBV7-5 is marked as a pseudogene. The CDR3 contains 15 residues. In DNA, the CDR3 is TGTGCCAGAAGCTTCAGAATATGGCGCAATCAGCCCCAGCATTTT. This sequence encodes CARSFRIWRNQPQHF.

CDR3 DNA sequence: TGTGCCAGCTCACCCAGGACAGGGACCACAGATACGCAGTATTTT. Translated, it gives CASSPRTGTTDTQYF. The V gene is TRBV18, the J gene TRBJ2-3; 8 bases fit TRBD1. J gave up 2 bases and V 3 bases, and 4 bases lay outside the gene matches. This CDR3 contains 15 residues. CDR1 KGHSH and CDR2 LQKENI come from the germline V gene.

The V call is TRBV6-5, the J call TRBJ2-6, with D hard to call. The germline gives CDR1 MNHEY, CDR2 SVGAGI. The CDR3 sequence is 15 residues long. V lost 2 bases and J 0 bases, leaving 5 bases between the germline ends. The chain's CDR3 is CASSYQFSGANVLTF. CDR3 nucleotides: TGTGCCAGCAGTTACCAGTTCTCTGGGGCCAACGTCCTGACTTTC.

In this sample, this clone turned up once. The chain carries TRBV21-1 and TRBJ2-1; the table's D gene call, TRBD2, was not cross checked with the DNA. TRBV21-1 is flagged as a pseudogene. The CDR3 contains 18 residues. CDR3: CASSPQGLAGESYNEQFF. DNA for the CDR3: TGTGCCAGCAGCCCCCAGGGGCTAGCGGGAGAATCCTACAATGAGCAGTTCTTC.

Here the CDR3 reads CASRMRDRYNEQFF. The CDR3 region has the DNA TGTGCCAGCAGGATGCGGGACAGATACAATGAGCAGTTCTTC. This chain links TRBV6-6 with TRBJ2-1; possibly TRBD1 for D (7 bases). V gave up 6 bases and J gave up 4 bases, with 13 bases separating them. This CDR3 has 14 residues. The germline CDR1 and CDR2 sequences are MNHNY and SVGAGI (reference sequence).

The chain combines TRBV5-4 with TRBJ2-2; TRBD1 matches at 11 bases. Trimming took 5 bases from V and 5 from J; bases not matched to a gene: 8. This CDR3 is built from 16 residues. Looked up from germline, CDR1 is SGHNT and CDR2 is YYREEE (reference sequence). The CDR3 bases are TGTGCCAGCAGACCCTGGGACAGGGGGAGAACCGGGGAGCTGTTTTTT. Translating gives CASRPWDRGRTGELFF. Full variable domain (rest looked up from reference TRBV5-4 and TRBJ2-2): ETGVTQSPTHLIKTRGQQVTLRCSSQSGHNTVSWYQQALGQGPQFIFQYYREEENGRGNFPPRFSGLQFPNYSSELNVNALELDDSALYLCASRPWDRGRTGELFFGEGSRLTVL.

In its sample, this clone was seen a few times. The chain recombines TRBV15 with TRBJ1-1; D remains ambiguous. Germline CDR1 and CDR2: LNHNV and YYDKDF (reference sequence). Trimming removed 1 base at V and 1 base at J, with 7 bases between. There are 14 residues in the CDR3. CDR3 residues: CATSRVEANTEAFF. The CDR3 DNA is TGTGCCACCAGCAGAGTCGAGGCGAACACTGAAGCTTTCTTT. The whole variable domain, remainder taken from reference TRBV15 and TRBJ1-1, is DAMVIQNPRYQVTQFGKPVTLSCSQTLNHNVMYWYQQKSSQAPKLLFHYYDKDFNNEADTPDNFQSRRPNTSFCFLDIRSPGLGDTAMYLCATSRVEANTEAFFGQGTRLTVV.

The chain combines TRBV5-6 with TRBJ2-7; 8 nucleotides match TRBD1. CDR3 length: 15 amino acids. After removal of 5 bases from V and 4 bases from J, the junction contained 11 bases not matched to a gene. CDR1 SGHDT and CDR2 YYEEEE come from the germline V gene. The CDR3 reads CASSDQGAARYEQYF. For the CDR3, the DNA is TGTGCCAGCAGTGATCAGGGGGCGGCCAGATACGAGCAGTACTTC.

In its sample, this clone was seen a few times. The V and J genes are TRBV6-1 and TRBJ1-1, with a tentative D call TRBD1 (5 bases). The CDR3 is made up of 17 amino acids. The germline gives CDR1 MNHNS, CDR2 SASEGT. V lost 2 bases to trimming and J lost 0 bases, with 16 bases between them. The CDR3 loop reads CASSESRGVRMNTEAFF. The CDR3 bases are TGTGCCAGCAGTGAATCGCGGGGGGTGCGAATGAACACTGAAGCTTTCTTT.

The genes are TRBV18 and TRBJ1-5; D unclear. The germline CDR1 and CDR2 sequences are KGHSH and LQKENI. This CDR3 has 14 amino acids. V lost 5 bases and J 7 bases, leaving 15 bases between the germline ends. DNA of the CDR3: TGTGCCAGCTCAGAGGCTCCGACGGGGCAGCCCCAGCATTTT. The encoded protein is CASSEAPTGQPQHF.

This rearrangement joins TRBV6-1 to TRBJ1-2, with 10 bases aligning to TRBD1. The germline V gene has CDR1 MNHNS and CDR2 SASEGT. The CDR3 is 16 residues long. V trimming: 0 bases; J trimming: 8 bases; junction bases outside the gene matches: 9. The DNA of the CDR3 is TGTGCCAGCAGTGAAGCTCAACCGGGACAGGGGAGCGGCTACACCTTC. It specifies CASSEAQPGQGSGYTF.

V and J are TRBV11-1 and TRBJ1-1; TRBD1 might be the D (6 bases). The CDR3 consists of 15 residues. V was clipped by 5 bases and J by 0 bases, with 13 bases between them. Per the germline V gene, CDR1 is SGHAT and CDR2 is FQDESV (reference sequence). This chain's CDR3 is CASSRRQVVNTEAFF. The CDR3 coding sequence is TGTGCCAGCAGCCGAAGACAGGTCGTGAACACTGAAGCTTTCTTT.

V usage is TRBV6-6 and J usage is TRBJ1-5; no reliable D call. The germline gives CDR1 MNHNY, CDR2 SVGAGI (reference sequence). V was trimmed by 6 bases and J by 3 bases, leaving 12 bases between them. This CDR3 comprises 14 residues. CDR3: CASRPNSYNQPQHF. CDR3 in DNA: TGTGCCAGCAGACCCAACAGCTACAATCAGCCCCAGCATTTT.